Sequencing of this T cell receptor beta chain was carried out in a study of T-cell reconstitution after alpha-beta-depleted transplantation in children. TCRbeta library preparation incorporated unique molecular identifiers. TCRdb itself ran the PCR reads through MiXCR, one entry per CDR3 protein. The table lists about 610,000 distinct CDR3 sequences, about 10% of them singletons. This receptor was taken from a human donor who donated a stem cell graft to a child with acute myeloid leukemia. The source was PBMCs from the stem cell graft donor, collected from the stem cell graft.

The DNA of the CDR3 is TGTGCCAGCAGCCAACGGGCTCGCACAGATACGCAGTATTTT. It encodes CASSQRARTDTQYF. The V call is TRBV3-1, the J call TRBJ2-3; no reliable D call. V lost 2 bases and J lost 1, with 7 bases in between. The CDR3 covers 14 residues. Germline loops: CDR1 LGHDT, CDR2 YNNKEL (reference sequence).